The 10 T cell receptor beta chains below were found in one sample sequenced in a study of cytomegalovirus exposure and HLA in healthy donors (dated by TCRdb to 2017 to 2019). Library preparation used the immunoSEQ multiplex PCR assay. The source is immuneACCESS, and TCRdb retained only in-frame sequences with V and J called. Part of the clones is not carried over; for the studies checked, unresolved V genes explain less than half of this, and the remainder is unexplained. The sample profile shows some 140,000 clones; approximately 84% of them were found once. The ten largest clones represent 1.4% to 1.5% of the sample. Material for sequencing was PBMCs. These receptor sequences come from a woman under 40 in good health and CMV-seronegative.

The V and J genes are TRBV2 and TRBJ2-4, with D possibly matching TRBD2 (5 bases). Germline loops: CDR1 SNHLY, CDR2 FYNNEI. This CDR3 has 15 amino acids. The V end was cut by 7 bases, the J end by 9 bases, with 22 bases between. CDR3 amino acids: CASTGESYGSSIQYF. The CDR3, as DNA: TGTGCCAGCACCGGAGAGTCCTATGGGAGTAGCATTCAGTACTTC.

This chain connects TRBV5-1 to TRBJ2-3, with 15 bases that match TRBD2. Germline CDR1 and CDR2: SGHRS and YFSETQ. This CDR3 has 17 residues. V dropped 4 bases and J dropped 3; count of bases not matched to a gene: 6. Here the CDR3 reads CASSQGLAGGPTDTQYF. The CDR3 nucleotides are TGCGCCAGCAGCCAAGGACTAGCGGGGGGGCCTACAGATACGCAGTATTTT.

The rearrangement uses TRBV5-4 and TRBJ2-7; weak D call: TRBD2 (6 bases). V was shortened by 0 bases and J by 2 bases, with 9 bases between the two germline ends. The CDR3 is made up of 14 amino acids. Germline V gene data show CDR1 as SGHNT and CDR2 as YYREEE (reference sequence). CDR3 bases: TGTGCCAGCAGCTTGGGCGCGGGAACCTACGAGCAGTACTTC. This gives the protein CASSLGAGTYEQYF.

Only one count was recorded for this clone. The chain recombines TRBV25-1 with TRBJ2-1, with a possible D match to TRBD2 (6 bases). The germline gives CDR1 MGHDK, CDR2 SYGVNS. V lost 8 bases and J 12 bases, leaving 14 bases between the germline ends. The CDR3 extends over 11 amino acids. The CDR3 protein is CASGGIAGQFF. CDR3 nucleotide sequence: TGTGCCAGCGGGGGGATCGCCGGGCAGTTCTTC.

The chain joins TRBV5-4 to TRBJ2-6; possible D gene TRBD2, 5 bases. Germline V gene data show CDR1 as SGHNT and CDR2 as YYREEE (reference sequence). This CDR3 region has 18 residues. With 0 bases removed from V and 0 bases from J, the gap between germline ends came to 13 bases. The CDR3 spells CASSLGTYLNSGANVLTF. CDR3 in DNA: TGTGCCAGCAGCTTGGGGACTTACCTGAACTCTGGGGCCAACGTCCTGACTTTC.

The rearrangement links TRBV11-2 to TRBJ1-4; D is possibly TRBD1 (6 bases). Trimming took off 3 bases at V and 8 bases at J, with 16 bases between the two ends. The CDR3 length is 15 residues. Germline CDR1 is SGHAT and CDR2 is FQNNGV. This CDR3 reads CASSFATGLGEKLFF. The CDR3 nucleotides read TGTGCCAGCAGCTTTGCTACAGGGCTGGGAGAAAAACTGTTTTTT. Together with reference TRBV11-2 and TRBJ1-4, the CDR3 gives the full variable domain: EAGVAQSPRYKIIEKRQSVAFWCNPISGHATLYWYQQILGQGPKLLIQFQNNGVVDDSQLPKDRFSAERLKGVDSTLKIQPAKLEDSAVYLCASSFATGLGEKLFFGSGTQLSVL.

The V call is TRBV15, the J call TRBJ1-4; D is unresolved. CDR1 is LNHNV, CDR2 YYDKDF, per germline (reference sequence). The V end was cut by 0 bases, the J end by 2 bases, with 10 bases between. This CDR3 contains 16 residues. CDR3 in amino acids: CATSRDAPGTNEKLFF. The CDR3 DNA is TGTGCCACCAGCAGAGATGCCCCGGGTACTAATGAAAAACTGTTTTTT.

This chain links TRBV4-2 with TRBJ2-7; D might be TRBD1 (6 bases). Germline loops: CDR1 LGHNA, CDR2 YNFKEQ. This CDR3 is built from 13 residues. V gave up 8 bases and J gave up 6 bases, with 17 bases separating them. In nucleotides, the CDR3 is TGTGCCAGCCTACAGGGAATTCTGGCCGAGCAGTACTTC. It encodes CASLQGILAEQYF.

The chain combines TRBV7-2 with TRBJ1-1; D is perhaps TRBD1 (6 bases). From germline, CDR1 is SGHTA and CDR2 FQGNSA. CDR3 length: 14 residues. Trimming took off 2 bases at V and 6 bases at J, with 13 bases between the two ends. The CDR3: CASSLRGLYPEAFF. DNA of the CDR3: TGTGCCAGCAGCTTAAGGGGGTTGTACCCTGAAGCTTTCTTT.

This chain connects TRBV5-1 to TRBJ2-5; 11 bases agree with TRBD2. The V segment lost 0 bases and the J segment 3 bases; nucleotides outside the gene matches: 4. The germline V gene has CDR1 SGHRS and CDR2 YFSETQ. The CDR3 has 16 residues. This CDR3 is CASSLGTSGREETQYF. DNA of the CDR3: TGCGCCAGCAGCTTGGGGACTAGCGGGCGGGAAGAGACCCAGTACTTC.